This TCR beta chain was captured by sequencing in a study of patients and donors after allogeneic stem cell transplantation. With 0 bases clipped from V and 5 bases from J, the junction kept 4 bases outside the gene matches. Germline-derived CDR1 and CDR2 are MNHEY and SMNVEV (reference sequence). The CDR3 is 15 amino acids. TCRdb re-derived calls from the RT-PCR reads in MiXCR, one entry per CDR3 protein. The data hold more than 850,000 distinct CDR3 sequences, with about a sixth observed a single time. This clonotype was seen a single time. This TCR derives from a human donor who was either an allogeneic HSCT recipient or a stem cell or donor lymphocyte infusion donor (not recorded which). It is not recorded whose cells these are; they may come from a transplant donor. This chain uses TRBV27 with TRBJ1-5; 7 bases are a match to TRBD1. Source material: blood, either unsorted or a sorted T cell fraction (not recorded which). CDR3 loop: CASSLSGTVDQPQHF. Written as DNA, the CDR3 is TGTGCCAGCAGTTTATCCGGGACAGTCGATCAGCCCCAGCATTTT.